The table lists the clone carrying this TCR beta chain with many counts. Its cognate antigen is unknown. These data belong to a study of identical twins. Broader study findings: The study found excess low generation probability among twin-shared out-of-frame alpha sequences. Fewer insertions were carried by abundant cord blood beta clonotypes, but none was seen in memory repertoires. Not following the same donors, the study drew its conclusions from cross-sectional statistical analysis.

One entry per CDR3 protein results from TCRdb running MiXCR on the 5' RACE reads. The repertoire holds hundreds of thousands of distinct CDR3 sequences, with less than 8% as singletons. V dropped 6 bases and J dropped 4 bases, with 15 bases sitting between them. CDR1 is MDHEN and CDR2 is SYDVKM in the germline V gene. The CDR3 has 15 amino acids. The same data also went into a second study, on yellow fever vaccine responses in identical twins. This second study says: Twins' vaccine T cell responses reportedly seemed partly convergent and partly personalized.

Sequenced sample: memory (CD45RO+) T cells sorted from blood. The clonotype originates from a woman aged 18-35 years in good health. This chain connects TRBV28 to TRBJ2-2; D perhaps matches TRBD2 (5 bases). DNA for the CDR3: TGTGCCAGCAGATTTAGTAGGGCGGGCACCGGGGAGCTGTTTTTT. It translates to CASRFSRAGTGELFF.